This TCR beta chain was found in a study of T cell responses to AZD1222 COVID-19 vaccine. A remark on this clone: Other DNA sequences within the sample encode an identical CDR3.

CDR3 length: 15 residues. Germline V CDR1 and CDR2: SGDLS, YYNGEE. Trimming took 2 bases from V and 1 from J, leaving 10 bases between them. TCRdb's table, derived via immunoSEQ multiplex PCR, lists solely in-frame clones and lacks some. The table includes about 92,000 clones, around 88% detected once. This TCR was recovered from an adult in good health. This material consisted of peripheral blood, taken on day 0 of MenACWY control vaccination. This chain connects TRBV9 to TRBJ2-1; a weak D match, TRBD1 (5 bases). The CDR3 loop is CASSVQGNSYNEQFF. CDR3 sequence (DNA): TGTGCCAGCAGCGTGCAGGGCAATTCCTACAATGAGCAGTTCTTC.